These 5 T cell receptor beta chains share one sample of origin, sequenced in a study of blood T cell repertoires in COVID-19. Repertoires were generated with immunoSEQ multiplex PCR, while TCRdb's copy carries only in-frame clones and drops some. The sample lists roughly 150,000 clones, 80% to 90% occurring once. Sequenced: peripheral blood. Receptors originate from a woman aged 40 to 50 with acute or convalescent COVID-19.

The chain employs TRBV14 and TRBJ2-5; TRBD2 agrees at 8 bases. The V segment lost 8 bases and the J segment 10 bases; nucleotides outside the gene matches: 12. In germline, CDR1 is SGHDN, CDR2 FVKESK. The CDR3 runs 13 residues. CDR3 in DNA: TGTGCCAGCGGAATCCTTCCGGGAGGGGACCAGTACTTC. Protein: CASGILPGGDQYF. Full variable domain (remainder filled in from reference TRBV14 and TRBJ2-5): EAGVTQFPSHSVIEKGQTVTLRCDPISGHDNLYWYRRVMGKEIKFLLHFVKESKQDESGMPNNRFLAERTGGTYSTLKVQPAELEDSGVYFCASGILPGGDQYFGPGTRLLVL.

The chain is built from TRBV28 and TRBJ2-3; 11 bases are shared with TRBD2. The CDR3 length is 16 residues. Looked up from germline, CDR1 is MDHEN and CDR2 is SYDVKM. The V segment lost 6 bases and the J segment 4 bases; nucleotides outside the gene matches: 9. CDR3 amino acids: CASRLAGGQIPDTQYF. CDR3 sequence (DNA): TGTGCCAGCAGGCTAGCGGGGGGACAGATTCCAGATACGCAGTATTTT. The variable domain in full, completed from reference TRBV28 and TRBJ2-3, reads DVKVTQSSRYLVKRTGEKVFLECVQDMDHENMFWYRQDPGLGLRLIYFSYDVKMKEKGDIPEGYSVSREKKERFSLILESASTNQTSMYLCASRLAGGQIPDTQYFGPGTRLTVL.

The CDR3 coding sequence is TGCGCCAGCAGCCACAGAACAGGGGGCTTTGGCTACACCTTC. Translation gives CASSHRTGGFGYTF. The chain employs TRBV4-1 and TRBJ1-2; 9 bases match TRBD1. Germline V gene lookup returns CDR1 MGHRA and CDR2 YSYEKL. The CDR3 spans 14 residues. The J segment lost 7 bases and the V segment lost 3 bases, leaving 6 bases of the junction unmatched.

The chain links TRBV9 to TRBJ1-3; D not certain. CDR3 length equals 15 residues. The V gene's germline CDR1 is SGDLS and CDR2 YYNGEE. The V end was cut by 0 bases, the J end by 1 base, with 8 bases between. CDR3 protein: CASSVEGGSGNTIYF. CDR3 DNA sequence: TGTGCCAGCAGCGTAGAGGGAGGGTCTGGAAACACCATATATTTT.

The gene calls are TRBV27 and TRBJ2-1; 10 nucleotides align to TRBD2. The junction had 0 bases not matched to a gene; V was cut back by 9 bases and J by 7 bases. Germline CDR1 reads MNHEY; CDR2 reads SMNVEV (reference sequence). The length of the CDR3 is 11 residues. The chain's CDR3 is CASSGRNEQFF. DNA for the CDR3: TGTGCCAGTAGCGGGAGGAATGAGCAGTTCTTC.